This is a list of T cell receptor beta chains from one sample in a study of cytomegalovirus exposure and HLA in healthy donors. Repertoires were generated with immunoSEQ multiplex PCR, while TCRdb's copy carries only in-frame clones and drops some. The top ten clones hold roughly 7.8% of a sample with 100,000 to 140,000 clones, around 78% of them seen once. The specimen was PBMCs. These receptors were obtained from a man aged 25-40 years in good health and CMV-seronegative. The CDR3 runs from the conserved cysteine through the conserved F or W. A D gene is named only where the DNA matches it firmly. Clone size, where shown, is once, few, many, or a class for clones that have expanded.

v_gene	d_gene	j_gene	len	abundance	CDR3aa	CDR3nt
TRBV2	TRBD1	TRBJ1-1	17	few	CASRGQGAVWVSTEAFF	TGTGCCAGCAGGGGACAGGGGGCTGTCTGGGTGAGCACTGAAGCTTTCTTT
TRBV27	TRBD1	TRBJ1-5	16	few	CASSLTTGGSNQPQHF	TGTGCCAGCAGTTTAACCACAGGGGGAAGCAATCAGCCCCAGCATTTT
TRBV12-5	NA	TRBJ2-3	12	few	CASGPRTDTQYF	TGTGCTAGTGGCCCCAGGACAGATACGCAGTATTTT
TRBV4-1	TRBD2	TRBJ2-4	15	many	CASSQGLAGENIQYF	TGCGCCAGCAGCCAAGGTCTAGCGGGAGAGAACATTCAGTACTTC
TRBV28	TRBD1	TRBJ1-1	15	NA	CASSSMTGGVTEAFF	TGTGCCAGCAGTTCGATGACAGGGGGCGTTACTGAAGCTTTCTTT
TRBV4-1	TRBD2	TRBJ2-5	16	NA	CASSQASGTRQETQYF	TGCGCCAGCAGCCAAGCGTCAGGGACTAGACAAGAGACCCAGTACTTC
TRBV2	NA	TRBJ1-4	13	NA	CASTWDGREKLFF	TGTGCCAGCACCTGGGACGGGAGGGAAAAACTGTTTTTT
TRBV28	NA	TRBJ1-2	15	NA	CASSYPILLSSGYTF	TGTGCCAGCAGTTACCCGATTCTCTTGAGTAGTGGCTACACCTTC
TRBV6-5	TRBD1	TRBJ2-1	16	NA	CASSYTSGTGEGEQFF	TGTGCCAGCAGTTACACCAGCGGGACAGGGGAGGGTGAGCAGTTCTTC
TRBV18	NA	TRBJ1-6	16	NA	CASSPTPEAYNSPLHF	TGTGCCAGCTCACCTACCCCAGAAGCGTATAATTCACCCCTCCACTTT
TRBV5-1	NA	TRBJ2-3	16	NA	CASSLAYSGSTDTQYF	TGCGCCAGCAGCTTGGCCTACAGCGGTAGCACAGATACGCAGTATTTT
TRBV5-4	TRBD2	TRBJ2-1	15	NA	CASSKGLAGPNEQFF	TGTGCCAGCAGCAAGGGACTAGCGGGTCCAAATGAGCAGTTCTTC
TRBV5-6	TRBD1	TRBJ2-7	13	few	CASSWDRGNEQYF	TGTGCCAGCAGCTGGGACAGGGGGAACGAGCAGTACTTC
TRBV25-1	TRBD2	TRBJ2-5	16	NA	CASSELGSGKQETQYF	TGTGCCAGCAGTGAATTGGGTAGCGGGAAACAAGAGACCCAGTACTTC
TRBV28	NA	TRBJ1-6	18	NA	CASSRPGQGAYGDSPLHF	TGTGCCAGCAGCCGGCCCGGGCAGGGTGCCTATGGAGATTCACCCCTCCACTTT
TRBV7-8	TRBD1	TRBJ2-5	15	NA	CASSEDRGMEETQYF	TGTGCCAGCAGCGAAGACAGGGGGATGGAGGAGACCCAGTACTTC
TRBV7-6	TRBD2	TRBJ2-3	17	NA	CASSLGTSGPSTDTQYF	TGTGCCAGCAGCTTAGGGACTAGCGGTCCTAGCACAGATACGCAGTATTTT
TRBV11-3	TRBD2	TRBJ2-1	15	NA	CASSTSGSSYNEQFF	TGTGCCAGCAGCACTAGCGGTAGCTCCTACAATGAGCAGTTCTTC
TRBV28	NA	TRBJ1-4	12	NA	CASSAPTEKLFF	TGTGCCAGCAGTGCCCCGACAGAAAAACTGTTTTTT
TRBV29-1	NA	TRBJ2-1	10	NA	CSVPLNEQFF	TGCAGCGTCCCTCTCAATGAGCAGTTCTTC
TRBV15	TRBD1	TRBJ2-4	19	NA	CATSRDLAGQGVVKNIQYF	TGTGCCACCAGCAGAGATCTAGCCGGACAGGGTGTTGTCAAAAACATTCAGTACTTC
TRBV5-1	NA	TRBJ2-2	13	NA	CASSFIGDGELFF	TGCGCCAGCAGCTTCATAGGGGACGGGGAGCTGTTTTTT
TRBV7-9	NA	TRBJ1-1	15	NA	CASSFDPGRAPEAFF	TGTGCCAGCAGCTTTGACCCGGGTAGAGCCCCTGAAGCTTTCTTT
TRBV10-3	TRBD1	TRBJ2-7	14	NA	CAISDRDRAYEQYF	TGTGCCATCAGTGACCGGGACAGGGCCTACGAGCAGTACTTC
TRBV5-1	NA	TRBJ2-7	14	NA	CASEPGGGTYEQYF	TGCGCCAGCGAACCTGGAGGGGGCACCTACGAGCAGTACTTC
TRBV2	TRBD2	TRBJ2-7	14	NA	CASRVLAGGGEQYF	TGTGCCAGCAGGGTACTAGCGGGGGGTGGCGAGCAGTACTTC
TRBV27	TRBD1	TRBJ2-7	16	NA	CASSLFGTAHSYEQYF	TGTGCCAGCAGTTTATTCGGGACAGCCCACTCCTACGAGCAGTACTTC
TRBV10-3	NA	TRBJ2-5	14	few	CAISDVLELGTQYF	TGTGCCATCAGTGATGTTCTAGAGCTAGGGACCCAGTACTTC
TRBV7-9	NA	TRBJ1-2	16	NA	CASSLTQLGAKDGYTF	TGTGCCAGCAGCTTAACCCAGTTGGGGGCGAAGGATGGCTACACCTTC